This T cell receptor (beta chain) was documented in a study of blood T cell repertoires in COVID-19 (TCRdb year 2020). About the study as a whole: Samples from collaborators originated in the United States, Italy and Spain and spanned both the acute and convalescent phases of COVID-19. The prospective study material was composed of cDNA or gDNA derived from T cells, B-cell-depleted T cells, or PBMCs. Nearly every sample came with metadata listing a de-identified subject ID, COVID-19 status, age in years and sex. The samples were drawn from two sources: the first 160 participants of the ongoing ImmuneRACE study, and 1,000 to 1,500 subjects contributed by 6 global collaborators. HLA class I and class II types, where available, came from metadata supplied by the sample provider rather than from assay-based typing. Deeply sampled blood TCRbeta repertoires from subjects exposed to, actively infected with, or recovered from COVID-19 were included in the dataset. The repertoires were released in a freely available public database intended as a resource for research on the immune response to SARS-CoV-2.

Points the paper makes about the study in general: The quantity of clinical and demographic metadata differed by source and by participant and was supplied without curation.

TCRbeta CDR3 regions were amplified from genomic DNA using the immunoSEQ Assay, a bias-controlled multiplex PCR. On the authors' methods: The number of nucleated cells in each sample was estimated from the amplification of reference gene primers within the assay. To quantify the absolute abundance of each unique TCRbeta CDR3 rearrangement, sequence reads were collapsed and filtered. For each sample, productive Simpson clonality was calculated by taking the square root of Simpson's diversity index across productive rearrangements. TCRdb's version of the immuneACCESS table is confined to in-frame rearrangements and falls short of the full clone set. An unresolved V gene accounts for under half of the shortfall where checked; the remainder is of unknown origin. V, J and clone size are those of that table, while D and trimming were read from the DNA. Recorded for this sample are under 450,000 clones; roughly four fifths of them occurred a single time. The ten largest clones take up 5.1% of the sample.

Remarks on this clone: The specificity of this receptor is unknown. The record has no base qualities; no much larger clone is one base away.

Enrolling through a virtual design, the prospective study's participants ranged in age from roughly 18 to 89 years and lived across about two dozen United States geographic areas. To assign participants to cohorts, the prospective study relied on clinical history that participants themselves reported in a screening survey and a study questionnaire. Recovered participants in ImmuneRACE Cohort 3 were defined by two consecutive negative NP/OP PCR tests, clearance by a healthcare professional, or resolution of symptoms. In the prospective study, mobile phlebotomists collected whole blood, serum and a nasopharyngeal or oropharyngeal swab from each participant. Prospective study participants could optionally give additional blood draws and questionnaires over an approximately two-month period. Prospective study blood samples were shipped either frozen or at room temperature before DNA extraction. V sheds 5 bases and J sheds 4 bases, leaving 8 bases between their ends. Counted from cysteine to phenylalanine, this CDR3 has 12 amino acids. Kept here is only the CDR3 DNA, which spans 36 bases and is read in frame from base 1. Looking up the germline V gene yields CDR1 SQVTM and CDR2 ANQGSEA.

The sequence links TRBV29-1 to TRBJ1-4; tentative D gene TRBD1, with 6 bases matching. Sequencing used PBMCs or T cells enriched from blood (not recorded which). The sequence was collected from a woman between 45 and 60 years old who had recovered from COVID-19. Read as DNA, the sequence is TGCAGCGTTCGGACAGTTAATGAAAAACTGTTTTTT. Its translation reads: CSVRTVNEKLFF.